Listed below are T cell receptor beta chains from one sample, sequenced in a study of OX40 agonist ivuxolimab in advanced cancers. Libraries were prepared by immunoSEQ multiplex PCR; TCRdb keeps only in-frame clonotypes and omits some of them. The sample holds roughly 11,000 clones, more than 70% seen once. Specimen: CD4+ or CD8+ T cells sorted from blood, collected in a trial of the OX40 agonist ivuxolimab. The receptors derive from an adult with an advanced solid tumor such as melanoma, head and neck, liver or kidney cancer. Each CDR3 is given with its conserved first and last residue. Each record gives: clone size, D gene, J gene, V gene, CDR3 protein, CDR3 DNA. A D gene is named only where the DNA matches it firmly. Rows may omit the clone size; those that give it use once, few, many or a size class.

>NA|TRBD2|TRBJ2-4|TRBV2
CASSRYSGGTTKNIQYF
TGTGCCAGCAGTCGATATAGCGGGGGGACAACCAAAAACATTCAGTACTTC
>NA|TRBD1|TRBJ2-5|TRBV9
CASSLGTASQETQYF
TGTGCCAGCAGCCTAGGGACAGCCTCCCAAGAGACCCAGTACTTC
>NA|TRBD2|TRBJ2-1|TRBV11-3
CASSFRGTINNEQFF
TGTGCCAGCAGCTTCCGAGGGACTATCAACAATGAGCAGTTCTTC
>NA|TRBD2|TRBJ2-7|TRBV5-3
CARSVGLAGSYEQYF
TGTGCCAGAAGCGTGGGACTAGCGGGGTCCTACGAGCAGTACTTC
>NA|NA|TRBJ2-5|TRBV27
CASSMGGALKKVSQETQYF
TGTGCCAGCAGTATGGGGGGCGCACTCAAAAAGGTCAGCCAAGAGACCCAGTACTTC
>NA|NA|TRBJ1-1|TRBV19
CASSLSENTEAFF
TGTGCCAGTAGTTTGTCAGAGAACACTGAAGCTTTCTTT
>NA|NA|TRBJ2-5|TRBV4-1
CASSQDREIQYF
TGCGCCAGCAGCCAAGATAGGGAGATCCAGTACTTC
>NA|NA|TRBJ1-1|TRBV7-8
CASSLAREGTEAFF
TGTGCCAGCAGCTTAGCGCGGGAGGGAACTGAAGCTTTCTTT
>NA|NA|TRBJ2-2|TRBV5-4
CASSLGPGELFF
TGTGCCAGCAGCCTAGGTCCCGGGGAGCTGTTTTTT
>NA|TRBD2|TRBJ2-1|TRBV9
CASSVTSGGSYNEQFF
TGTGCCAGCAGCGTAACCAGCGGGGGCTCCTACAATGAGCAGTTCTTC
>NA|NA|TRBJ2-2|TRBV6-5
CASSLFGTGELFF
TGTGCCAGCAGTCTCTTTGGTACCGGGGAGCTGTTTTTT
>NA|NA|TRBJ2-3|TRBV27
CASSLPSGTDTQYF
TGTGCCAGCAGTCTACCTTCTGGCACAGATACGCAGTATTTT
>NA|TRBD1|TRBJ1-1|TRBV28
CASSSAPRGPKEAFF
TGTGCCAGCAGTTCTGCGCCCAGGGGGCCAAAGGAAGCTTTCTTT
>NA|TRBD2|TRBJ2-1|TRBV4-3
CASSPTSGGYNEQFF
TGCGCCAGCAGCCCAACTAGCGGGGGGTACAATGAGCAGTTCTTC
>NA|NA|TRBJ2-7|TRBV7-6
CARTGSYEQYF
TGTGCCAGGACAGGTAGCTACGAGCAGTACTTC
>NA|NA|TRBJ2-2|TRBV29-1
CSVSEAGELFF
TGCAGCGTCTCCGAAGCCGGGGAGCTGTTTTTT
>once|TRBD2|TRBJ2-7|TRBV4-1
CASSQGRGGSYEQYF
TGCGCCAGCAGCCAAGGGCGGGGGGGATCCTACGAGCAGTACTTC
>NA|NA|TRBJ2-7|TRBV14
CASSQGTLGKLSGQYF
TGTGCCAGCAGCCAAGGGACGTTGGGGAAACTAAGCGGGCAGTACTTC
>NA|TRBD1|TRBJ1-2|TRBV18
CASSPEGTGNYGYTF
TGTGCCAGCTCACCAGAGGGGACAGGAAACTATGGCTACACCTTC
>few|TRBD1|TRBJ1-4|TRBV9
CASSGTGGPNEKLFF
TGTGCCAGCAGCGGTACAGGGGGCCCTAATGAAAAACTGTTTTTT
>once|TRBD2|TRBJ2-7|TRBV11-2
CASSPRLAESYEQYF
TGTGCCAGCAGCCCCCGACTAGCGGAGTCCTACGAGCAGTACTTC
>NA|NA|TRBJ2-5|TRBV29-1
CSVEDDLQETQYF
TGCAGCGTTGAAGATGACTTACAAGAGACCCAGTACTTC
>NA|NA|TRBJ1-1|TRBV7-9
CASSFANTEAFF
TGTGCCAGCAGCTTCGCGAACACTGAAGCTTTCTTT
>NA|TRBD1|TRBJ1-5|TRBV19
CASSIATGDLNQPQHF
TGTGCCAGTAGTATAGCAACAGGGGACCTCAATCAGCCCCAGCATTTT
>NA|TRBD1|TRBJ1-5|TRBV27
CASSFGTANSNQPQHF
TGTGCCAGCAGTTTTGGGACAGCCAATAGCAATCAGCCCCAGCATTTT
>few|NA|TRBJ2-7|TRBV6-1
CASSEGAFSYEQYF
TGTGCCAGCAGTGAAGGGGCGTTTTCCTACGAGCAGTACTTC
>NA|NA|TRBJ2-3|TRBV14
CASSQDTEGTGQAQYF
TGTGCCAGCAGCCAAGATACCGAGGGTACCGGCCAGGCGCAGTATTTT
>NA|NA|TRBJ2-2|TRBV5-8
CASSLGGNTGELFF
TGTGCCAGCAGCTTGGGGGGGAACACCGGGGAGCTGTTTTTT
>NA|TRBD1|TRBJ1-2|TRBV5-4
CASSLNRGDGYTF
TGTGCCAGCAGCTTAAACAGGGGGGATGGCTACACCTTC
>NA|NA|TRBJ2-7|TRBV2
CASSDQGGLSEQYF
TGTGCCAGCAGTGACCAGGGGGGCCTCTCCGAGCAGTACTTC
>NA|NA|TRBJ2-1|TRBV6-5
CASSKEVGREQFF
TGTGCCAGCAGTAAAGAGGTGGGGCGTGAGCAGTTCTTC
>medium-sized|TRBD1|TRBJ1-2|TRBV27
CASSRGTGSGYGYTF
TGTGCCAGCAGTCGAGGGACAGGGAGTGGCTATGGCTACACCTTC
>NA|TRBD1|TRBJ2-7|TRBV11-2
CASSFGTGAAYGQYF
TGTGCCAGCAGCTTTGGGACAGGGGCTGCCTACGGGCAGTACTTC
>NA|TRBD2|TRBJ2-3|TRBV9
CASSGIAGGPLDTQYF
TGTGCCAGCAGCGGCATAGCGGGGGGGCCTCTAGATACGCAGTATTTT
>NA|TRBD1|TRBJ2-7|TRBV9
CAGSVSGTASYEQYF
TGTGCCGGCAGCGTTTCCGGGACAGCCTCCTACGAGCAGTACTTC
>NA|NA|TRBJ1-1|TRBV7-9
CASSWGRMNTEAFF
TGTGCCAGCAGCTGGGGACGGATGAACACTGAAGCTTTCTTT
>NA|NA|TRBJ1-3|TRBV29-1
CSVEDENRSGTIYF
TGCAGCGTTGAAGACGAAAACAGGTCGGGCACCATATATTTT
>NA|NA|TRBJ1-2|TRBV6-5
CASSSNREVTGYTF
TGTGCCAGCAGTAGTAACAGGGAAGTGACCGGCTACACCTTC
>NA|TRBD1|TRBJ2-1|TRBV7-8
CASSLDRGNEQFF
TGTGCCAGCAGCTTGGACAGGGGGAATGAGCAGTTCTTC
>few|NA|TRBJ2-3|TRBV14
CASSQSEVGTDTQYF
TGTGCCAGCAGCCAAAGCGAGGTCGGCACAGATACGCAGTATTTT